This TCR beta chain came from a study of T-cell reconstitution after alpha-beta-depleted transplantation in children. Study-wide findings and caveats: Where alpha-beta T cells came from about two months after transplant was reportedly several hundred expanded graft clones. Some patients showed high day-60 TCRbeta diversity, which derived from surviving recipient T cells and thymic progenitors. T cells produced anew were the main source of T-cell counts and diversity one year after transplant.

Germline lookup yields CDR1 SGHTA and CDR2 FQGNSA. The V gene lost 2 bases and the J gene lost 0 bases, with 6 bases spanning the gap. This CDR3 has 14 amino acids. The library targeted TCRbeta and was prepared with unique molecular identifiers. Via MiXCR, TCRdb re-called the PCR reads, giving one row per CDR3 protein. Of about 140,000 distinct CDR3 sequences in the sample, 8% to 10% were seen once. This clonotype was recorded at least ten times. Its antigen is currently unknown. This receptor was obtained from a female patient between 2 and 15 years old who had a stem cell transplant for congenital amegakaryocytic thrombocytopenia, so the T cells may come from the graft donor. Material: PBMCs, mostly from graft donor cells, obtained 180 days after TCRalphabeta/CD19-depleted stem cell transplant. The genes are TRBV7-2 and TRBJ2-3, with D unclear. The CDR3: CASSLFWSTDTQYF. For the CDR3, the DNA is TGTGCCAGCAGCTTATTTTGGAGCACAGATACGCAGTATTTT.